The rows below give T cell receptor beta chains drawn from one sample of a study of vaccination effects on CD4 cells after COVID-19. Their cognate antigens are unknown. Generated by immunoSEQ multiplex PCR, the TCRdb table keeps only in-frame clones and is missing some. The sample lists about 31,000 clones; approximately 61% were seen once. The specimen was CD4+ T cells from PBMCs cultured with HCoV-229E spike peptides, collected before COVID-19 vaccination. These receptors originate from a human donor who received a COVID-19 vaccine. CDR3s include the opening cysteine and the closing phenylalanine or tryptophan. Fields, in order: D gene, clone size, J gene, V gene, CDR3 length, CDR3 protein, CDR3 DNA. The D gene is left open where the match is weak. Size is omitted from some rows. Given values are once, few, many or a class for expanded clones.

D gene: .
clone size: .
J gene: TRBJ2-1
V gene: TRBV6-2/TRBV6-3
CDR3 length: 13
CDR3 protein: CASSLSSYNEQFF
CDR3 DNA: TGTGCCAGCAGCCTTAGCTCCTACAATGAGCAGTTCTTC

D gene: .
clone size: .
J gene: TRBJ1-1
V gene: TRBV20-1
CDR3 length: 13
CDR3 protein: CSASGRLNTEAFF
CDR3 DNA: TGCAGTGCTAGTGGCAGGTTGAACACTGAAGCTTTCTTT

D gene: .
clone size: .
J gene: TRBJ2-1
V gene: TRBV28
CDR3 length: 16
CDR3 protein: CASSFAGQGGFDEQFF
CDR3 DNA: TGTGCCAGCAGTTTCGCGGGGCAGGGGGGTTTCGATGAGCAGTTCTTC

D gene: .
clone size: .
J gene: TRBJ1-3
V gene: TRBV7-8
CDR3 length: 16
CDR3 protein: CASSLEGRGSGNTIYF
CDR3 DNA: TGTGCCAGCAGCTTAGAGGGTCGGGGGTCTGGAAACACCATATATTTT

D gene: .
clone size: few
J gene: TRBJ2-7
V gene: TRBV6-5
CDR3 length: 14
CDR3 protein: CASTKARGSYEQYF
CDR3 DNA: TGTGCCAGCACGAAGGCGAGAGGGTCCTACGAGCAGTACTTC

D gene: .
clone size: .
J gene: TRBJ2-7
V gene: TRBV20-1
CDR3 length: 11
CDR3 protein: CSARTSYEQYF
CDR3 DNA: TGCAGTGCTAGGACTAGCTACGAGCAGTACTTC

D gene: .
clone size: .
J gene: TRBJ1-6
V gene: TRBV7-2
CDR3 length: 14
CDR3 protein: CASSLSAYNSPLHF
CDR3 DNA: TGTGCCAGCAGCTTATCGGCCTATAATTCACCCCTCCACTTT

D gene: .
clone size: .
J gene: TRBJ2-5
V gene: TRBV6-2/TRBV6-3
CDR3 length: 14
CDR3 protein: CASSGPTGKETQYF
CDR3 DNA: TGTGCCAGCAGCGGGCCCACAGGGAAAGAGACCCAGTACTTC

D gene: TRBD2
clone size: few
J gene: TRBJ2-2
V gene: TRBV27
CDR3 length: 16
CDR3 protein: CASSLLAGKVSGELFF
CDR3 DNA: TGTGCCAGCAGTTTGCTAGCGGGAAAGGTTTCCGGGGAGCTGTTTTTT

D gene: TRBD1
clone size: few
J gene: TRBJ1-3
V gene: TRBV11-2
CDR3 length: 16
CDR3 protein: CASSSWTGDSGNTIYF
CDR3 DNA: TGTGCCAGCAGCTCTTGGACAGGAGACTCTGGAAACACCATATATTTT

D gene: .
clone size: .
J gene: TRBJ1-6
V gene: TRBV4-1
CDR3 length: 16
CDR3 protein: CASSQDPRMGYSPLHF
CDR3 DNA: TGCGCCAGCAGCCAAGATCCGAGGATGGGGTATTCACCCCTCCACTTT